Here is one T cell receptor beta chain with its context. Measured with immunoSEQ multiplex PCR; TCRdb has only the in-frame clones, and not every one. Seen here are some 75,000 clones, around 96% observed once, and the top ten hold around 0.33%. The CDR3 is 15 amino acids. V lost 5 bases and J lost 6, with 20 bases in between. Germline CDR1 MNHNS, CDR2 SASEGT. These data belong to a study of technical replicates of blood from a handful of donors. This clonotype was sampled from a human donor in good health. The source material was T cells isolated from PBMCs. The chain couples TRBV6-1 to TRBJ2-7, with D perhaps TRBD2 (7 bases). In DNA form, the CDR3 reads TGTGCCAGCAGTCAGTTGACAGGTCCGGGGGGCGAGCAGTACTTC. It codes for CASSQLTGPGGEQYF.